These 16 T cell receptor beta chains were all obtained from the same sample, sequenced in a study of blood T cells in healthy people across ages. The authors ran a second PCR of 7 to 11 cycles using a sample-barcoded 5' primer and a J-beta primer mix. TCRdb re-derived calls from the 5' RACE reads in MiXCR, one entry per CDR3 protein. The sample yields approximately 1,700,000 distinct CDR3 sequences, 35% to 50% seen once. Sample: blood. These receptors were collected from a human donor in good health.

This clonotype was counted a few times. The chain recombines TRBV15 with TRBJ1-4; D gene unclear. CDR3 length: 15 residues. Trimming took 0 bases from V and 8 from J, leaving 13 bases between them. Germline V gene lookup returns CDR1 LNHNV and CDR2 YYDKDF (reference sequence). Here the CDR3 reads CATSREFGVGEKLFF. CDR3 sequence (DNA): TGTGCCACCAGCAGAGAGTTTGGGGTGGGGGAAAAACTGTTTTTT.

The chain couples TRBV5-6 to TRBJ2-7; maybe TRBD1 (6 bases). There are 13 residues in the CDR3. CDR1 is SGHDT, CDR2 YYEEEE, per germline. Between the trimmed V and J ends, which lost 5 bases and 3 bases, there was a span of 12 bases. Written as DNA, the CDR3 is TGTGCCAGCAGGTCTGGGACACACTACGAGCAGTACTTC. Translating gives CASRSGTHYEQYF. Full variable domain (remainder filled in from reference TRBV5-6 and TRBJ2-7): DAGVTQSPTHLIKTRGQQVTLRCSPKSGHDTVSWYQQALGQGPQFIFQYYEEEERQRGNFPDRFSGHQFPNYSSELNVNALLLGDSALYLCASRSGTHYEQYFGPGTRLTVT.

The CDR3 coding sequence is TGTGCCAGCAGTCTCCCCCGTAGCTCTGGGGCCAACGTCCTGACTTTC. Encoded protein: CASSLPRSSGANVLTF. The rearrangement links TRBV6-2 or TRBV6-3 to TRBJ2-6; D remains unclear. The CDR3 totals 16 residues. From germline, CDR1 is MNHEY and CDR2 SVGEGT. With 5 bases removed from V and 0 bases from J, the gap between germline ends came to 11 bases.

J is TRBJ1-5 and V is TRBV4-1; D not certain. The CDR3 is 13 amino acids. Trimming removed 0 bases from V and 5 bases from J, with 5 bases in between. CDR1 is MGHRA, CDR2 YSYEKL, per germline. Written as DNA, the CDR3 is TGCGCCAGCAGCCAAGAACCCTATCAGCCCCAGCATTTT. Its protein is CASSQEPYQPQHF.

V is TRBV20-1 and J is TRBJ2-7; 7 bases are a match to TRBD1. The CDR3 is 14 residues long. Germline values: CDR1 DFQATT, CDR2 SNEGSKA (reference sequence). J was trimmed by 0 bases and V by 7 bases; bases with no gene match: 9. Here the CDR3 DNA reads TGCAGTGTCAAGGGACAGTTCCGCTCCTACGAGCAGTACTTC. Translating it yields CSVKGQFRSYEQYF.

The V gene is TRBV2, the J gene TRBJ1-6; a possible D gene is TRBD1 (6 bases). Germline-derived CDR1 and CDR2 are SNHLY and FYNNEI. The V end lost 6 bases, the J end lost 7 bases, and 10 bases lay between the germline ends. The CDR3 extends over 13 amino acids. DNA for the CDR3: TGTGCCAGCAGACAGGGCCTCAATTCACCCCTCCACTTT. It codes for CASRQGLNSPLHF.

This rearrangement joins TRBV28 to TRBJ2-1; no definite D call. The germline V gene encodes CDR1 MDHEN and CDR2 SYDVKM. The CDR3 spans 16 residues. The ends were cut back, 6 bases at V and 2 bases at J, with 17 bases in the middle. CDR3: CASSSQTVYPYNEQFF. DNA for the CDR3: TGTGCCAGCAGCTCCCAAACAGTGTACCCCTACAATGAGCAGTTCTTC.

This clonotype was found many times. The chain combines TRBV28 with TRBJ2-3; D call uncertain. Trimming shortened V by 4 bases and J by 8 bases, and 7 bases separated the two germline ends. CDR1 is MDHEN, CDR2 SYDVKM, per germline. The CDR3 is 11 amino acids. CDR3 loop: CASSSAVTQYF. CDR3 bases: TGTGCCAGCAGTTCCGCGGTTACGCAGTATTTT. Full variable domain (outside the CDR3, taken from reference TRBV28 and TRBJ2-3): DVKVTQSSRYLVKRTGEKVFLECVQDMDHENMFWYRQDPGLGLRLIYFSYDVKMKEKGDIPEGYSVSREKKERFSLILESASTNQTSMYLCASSSAVTQYFGPGTRLTVL.

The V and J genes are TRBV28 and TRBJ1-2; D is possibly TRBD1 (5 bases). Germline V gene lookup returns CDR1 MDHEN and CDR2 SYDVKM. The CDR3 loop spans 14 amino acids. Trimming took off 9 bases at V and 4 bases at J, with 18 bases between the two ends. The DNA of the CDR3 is TGTGCCAGTAGCGACAGATCCGCTAGCTATGGCTACACCTTC. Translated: CASSDRSASYGYTF.

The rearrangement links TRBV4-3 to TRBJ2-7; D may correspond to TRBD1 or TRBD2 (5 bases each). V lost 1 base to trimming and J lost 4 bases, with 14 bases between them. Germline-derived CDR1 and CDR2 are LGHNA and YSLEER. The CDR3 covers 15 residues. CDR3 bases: TGCGCCAGCAGCCAAGCGAGGGGATATGAGTACGAGCAGTACTTC. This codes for CASSQARGYEYEQYF.

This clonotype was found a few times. CDR3 loop: CATSRDGVNTEAFF. In DNA, the CDR3 is TGTGCCACCAGCAGAGATGGGGTGAACACTGAAGCTTTCTTT. J is TRBJ1-1 and V is TRBV15; no firm D call. Trimming took 0 bases from V and 0 from J, leaving 5 bases between them. CDR1 and CDR2 (germline): LNHNV, YYDKDF (reference sequence). The CDR3 is 14 residues long.

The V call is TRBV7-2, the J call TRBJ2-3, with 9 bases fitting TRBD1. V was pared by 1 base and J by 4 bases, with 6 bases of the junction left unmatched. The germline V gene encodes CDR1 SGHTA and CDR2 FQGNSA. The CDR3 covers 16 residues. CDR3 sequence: CASSLGQGEGPDTQYF. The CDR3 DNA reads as TGTGCCAGCAGCTTAGGACAGGGGGAAGGGCCAGATACGCAGTATTTT.

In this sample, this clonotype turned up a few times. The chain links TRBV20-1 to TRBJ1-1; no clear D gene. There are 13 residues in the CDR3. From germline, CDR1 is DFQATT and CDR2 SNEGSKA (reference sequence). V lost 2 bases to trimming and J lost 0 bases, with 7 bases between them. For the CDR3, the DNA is TGCAGTGCTAGACCGACTATGAACACTGAAGCTTTCTTT. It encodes CSARPTMNTEAFF.

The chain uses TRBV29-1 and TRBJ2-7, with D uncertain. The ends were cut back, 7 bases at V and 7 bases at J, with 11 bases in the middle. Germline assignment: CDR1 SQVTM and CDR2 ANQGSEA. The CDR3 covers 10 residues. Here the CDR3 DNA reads TGCAGCGCCACATGGGGTGAGCAGTACTTC. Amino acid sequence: CSATWGEQYF.

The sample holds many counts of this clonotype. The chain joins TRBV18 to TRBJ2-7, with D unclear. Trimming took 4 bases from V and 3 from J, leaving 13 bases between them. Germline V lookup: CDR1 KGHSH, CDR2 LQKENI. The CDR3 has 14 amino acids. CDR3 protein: CASSQATEYYEQYF. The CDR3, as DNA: TGTGCCAGCTCACAGGCAACGGAGTACTACGAGCAGTACTTC. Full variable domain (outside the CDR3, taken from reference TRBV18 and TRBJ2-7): NAGVMQNPRHLVRRRGQEARLRCSPMKGHSHVYWYRQLPEEGLKFMVYLQKENIIDESGMPKERFSAEFPKEGPSILRIQQVVRGDSAAYFCASSQATEYYEQYFGPGTRLTVT.

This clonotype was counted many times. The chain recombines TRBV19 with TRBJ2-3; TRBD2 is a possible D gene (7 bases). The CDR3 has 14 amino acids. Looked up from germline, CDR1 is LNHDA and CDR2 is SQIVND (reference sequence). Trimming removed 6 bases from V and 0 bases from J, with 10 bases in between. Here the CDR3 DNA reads TGTGCCAGTAGCAGGGGACTAAGCACAGATACGCAGTATTTT. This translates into CASSRGLSTDTQYF.